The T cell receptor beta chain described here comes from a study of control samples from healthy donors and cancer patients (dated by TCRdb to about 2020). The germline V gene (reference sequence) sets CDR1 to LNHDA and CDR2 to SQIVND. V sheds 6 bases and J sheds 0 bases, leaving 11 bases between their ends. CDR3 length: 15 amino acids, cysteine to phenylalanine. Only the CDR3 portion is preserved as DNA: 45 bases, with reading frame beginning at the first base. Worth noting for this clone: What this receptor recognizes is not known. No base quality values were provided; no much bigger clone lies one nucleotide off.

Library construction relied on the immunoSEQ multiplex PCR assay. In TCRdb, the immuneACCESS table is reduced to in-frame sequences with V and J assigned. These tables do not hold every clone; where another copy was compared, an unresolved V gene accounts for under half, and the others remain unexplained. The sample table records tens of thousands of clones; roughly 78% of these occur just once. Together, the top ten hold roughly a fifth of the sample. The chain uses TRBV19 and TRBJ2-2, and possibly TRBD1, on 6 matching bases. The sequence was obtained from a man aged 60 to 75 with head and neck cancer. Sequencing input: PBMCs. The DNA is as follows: TGTGCCAGTAGCCGAGGACAGACGAACACCGGGGAGCTGTTTTTT. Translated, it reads CASSRGQTNTGELFF.